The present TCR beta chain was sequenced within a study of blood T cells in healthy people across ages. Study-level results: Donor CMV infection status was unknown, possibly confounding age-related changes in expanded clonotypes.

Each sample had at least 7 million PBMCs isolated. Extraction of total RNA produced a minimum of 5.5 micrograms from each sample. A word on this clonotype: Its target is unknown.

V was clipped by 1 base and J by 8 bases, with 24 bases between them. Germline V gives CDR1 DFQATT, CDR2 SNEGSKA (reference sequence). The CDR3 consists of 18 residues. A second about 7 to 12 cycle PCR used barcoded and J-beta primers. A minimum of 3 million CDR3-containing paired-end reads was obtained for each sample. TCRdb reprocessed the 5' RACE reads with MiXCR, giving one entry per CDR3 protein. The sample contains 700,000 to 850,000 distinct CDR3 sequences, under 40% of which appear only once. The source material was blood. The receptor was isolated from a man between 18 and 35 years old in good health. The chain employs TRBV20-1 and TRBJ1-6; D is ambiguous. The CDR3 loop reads CSARGPEVVKKDDSPLHF. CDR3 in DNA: TGCAGTGCTAGAGGCCCCGAGGTCGTGAAGAAGGACGATTCACCCCTCCACTTT.